This T cell receptor (beta chain) was found in a study of shared clonotypes between healthy human individuals. Method: immunoSEQ multiplex PCR; TCRdb's copy keeps in-frame clones and lacks some. This table has approximately 1,000,000 clones, approximately 80% appearing once. The germline CDR1 and CDR2 sequences are SQVTM and ANQGSEA. V lost 7 bases, J lost 4 bases, and 13 bases lay in between. This CDR3 region has 12 residues. The sequence was collected from a young man in good health. Some clones in this sample may be carry-over from other donors' samples. The J gene is TRBJ1-1, the V gene TRBV29-1; TRBD1 might be the D (6 bases). The specimen was memory CD4+ T cells from PBMCs. Noted subset: CD45RA-negative fraction. In DNA form, the CDR3 reads TGCAGCGCCACCTTAGGGGGCACTGAAGCTTTCTTT. This encodes CSATLGGTEAFF.